The text below deals with one T cell receptor beta chain. There is no known antigen for this receptor. This specimen comes from a study of cytomegalovirus exposure and HLA in healthy donors (dated by TCRdb to about 2017). Notes on the research overall: According to an earlier analysis of several hundred of the donors, some 170 million T cells yielded 117 million unique TCR beta sequences and 276 Gb of sequence data. An early release covering around 630 HLA-typed donors comprised about 310 gigabases of sequencing data and tens of millions of unique TCR sequences. Of the roughly 390 genotyped donors, 65% to 90% were placed in the genetic ancestry cluster associated with self-reported Caucasian donors. The study aimed to test whether cataloging public T cell receptors could reveal signatures of past pathogen exposure. Using immunosequencing, the study profiled T cell repertoires from 500 to 800 subjects and related those repertoires to cytomegalovirus serostatus. A separate validation cohort of 100 to 150 different subjects was used in addition to the roughly 720-subject first cohort. To predict cytomegalovirus infection status, the study combined high-throughput TCR immunosequencing, statistical association of individual TCRs with disease status, and machine learning. In a later analysis, previously published TCR beta repertoires from about 640 donors were re-analyzed and high-resolution HLA genotyping was added so that TCR occurrence patterns could be studied. In the later analysis, no new phenotypic data were used to find candidate immune exposures; instead, reliance was placed on TCR beta sequences and their occurrence across donors. An earlier analysis of 587 of the donors applied high-throughput TCR beta sequencing to assess whether each TCR beta V gene segment acted as functional or pseudogenic. Donor age, sex, ethnicity and CMV serostatus were compiled together with the repertoire data. Genome-wide SNP genotypes for about 60% of the roughly 670 donors were used in a later genetic analysis, which treated that subset as a discovery cohort. All discovery cohort repertoires had been generated using a single sequencing platform. HLA typing included class I and class II loci at four-digit resolution. Typing coverage differed by locus: A, B, C, DRB1 and DQB1 were typed in roughly 620-640 donors, DQA1 in about 500, DPA1 in some 610, and DPB1 in about 450. Roughly five DR-DQ haplotypes were handled as single units for association and clustering because linkage in the cohort was strong. Among roughly 370 genotyped donors of the cohort, an average of approximately 250,000 unique TCR beta nucleotide sequences were sequenced per donor, around 20% of them non-productive. Overall study outcomes, separate from this receptor: The authors suggested that the approach could potentially be extended to other disease states and immunological phenotypes. Compared with the 666-donor mean, donors in an Asian-associated ancestry cluster had fewer N-insertions in productive TCRs, according to a later genetic analysis. Fewer than 20 rarely observed V segments, including chromosome 9 orphons, were excluded from the earlier analysis of approximately 600 of the donors because counts were too low. Sequencing depth was assumed to be roughly uniform across donors in the presence/absence analyses, though that assumption may not hold. The classifier was reported to diagnose cytomegalovirus status with high specificity and sensitivity in both the original cohort and the validation cohort. Linkage disequilibrium might explain the correlated functional status among segregating V segments, but an unknown experimental factor could not be excluded. A few of the identified cytomegalovirus-associated TCR beta chains were confirmed in vitro to be specific for cytomegalovirus antigens. The sequencing pipeline was judged likely to have produced a cluster of highly shared sequence variants as a technical artifact. Because HLA typing was unavailable for some donors at each locus, only the typed subset was used in association tests. An earlier analysis of some 590 of the donors showed that most TCR beta V segments appeared in productive rearrangements either about 90% or about 30% of the time, which broadly matched IMGT annotations. The 87-base-pair reads could not distinguish some IMGT-functional V segments, including TRBV6-2 and TRBV6-3, so those segments were excluded. According to a later analysis, most CMV-associated TCR beta chains appeared to be HLA-restricted, and the HLA associations seemed to be driven largely by CMV exposure. Only TCR beta chains were sequenced in this cohort, and the absence of alpha or paired-chain data limited detectable features. While some public TCRs were present in many individuals, most TCR sequences turned up only very rarely across donors. A further reported finding was that TCR beta sequences accurately predicted the HLA-A and HLA-B alleles for most subjects in the first cohort. Strong co-occurrence of HLA alleles, especially DR and DQ, made assigning TCR associations to individual alleles difficult. For the cohort, immune exposure information was limited to CMV serostatus. In the study, some 160 TCR beta chains were listed as associated with cytomegalovirus. A later analysis found that TCR association rates varied across HLA loci, with DRB1 alleles showing the most associated TCRs and HLA-C alleles the fewest. At a false discovery rate of 0.05, a later analysis linked 16,951 TCR beta sequences to specific HLA alleles. According to a later analysis, parvovirus B19, influenza, CMV and Epstein-Barr virus appeared linked to several top co-occurrence clusters. In a later analysis, HLA-associated TCR beta chains were found to be more clonally expanded and to have lower generation probabilities than equally common non-associated chains. An association between a missense DCLRE1C variant and V-gene and J-gene trimming of TCR beta chains was found in a later genetic analysis and replicated in an independent cohort.

Libraries came from the immunoSEQ multiplex PCR assay. For the multiplex PCR, a mixture combining 60 forward primers for TCR Vbeta segments and 13 reverse primers for TCR Jbeta segments was used. The CDR3 region of rearranged TCR beta genes was amplified from genomic DNA by a multiplex PCR assay. On the Illumina HiSeq System, the amplified TCR beta libraries were sequenced as 87-base-pair reads. The published analysis was carried out like this. In a later analysis, approximately 74 million unique TCR beta chains were counted across the 666 repertoires, and roughly 9.9 million of these chains were shared by at least two donors. Raw reads were error-corrected and collapsed into unique sequences by a nearest-neighbor algorithm in which closely related sequences were merged to remove PCR and sequencing errors. To assign V, D and J gene segments, CDR3 sequences were aligned to IMGT reference sequences. For a sequence to be retained, a match of at least six nucleotides was required to both a V gene segment and a J gene segment. Rearrangements were classified as productive when the CDR3 lacked stop codons and remained in frame with V and J, and all other rearrangements were classified as non-productive. CDR3 was defined according to IMGT convention as the region running from the second conserved V-encoded cysteine to the conserved J-encoded phenylalanine. Sequences without an unambiguous match to a single V gene segment were excluded from the earlier analysis of 587 of the donors. In an earlier analysis of approximately 610 of the donors, V segments were called functional above 56.7% productive rearrangements and were called segregating when the between-donor standard deviation exceeded 5%. A statistical classification framework was built for diagnosing cytomegalovirus status from the catalog of TCR beta chain sequences. In a later analysis, V and J genes were assigned by comparing TCR nucleotide sequences against IMGT/GENE-DB human TR gene sequences. In a later analysis, CDR3 sequences and most-parsimonious VDJ recombination scenarios were assigned using the TCRdist pipeline. In a later analysis, each TCR beta chain was defined by its CDR3 amino acid sequence together with its V-gene family, and reads without a unique V-gene family were excluded. As a way to deal with suspected cross-contamination and a sequencing artifact, a later analysis dropped over 550 nucleotide sequences that were highly shared and had low generation probability. For each public chain, a later analysis derived a clonal expansion index from normalized ranks of inferred template counts within each repertoire. In a later analysis, generation probabilities were computed using a VDJ recombination model fitted to out-of-frame rearrangements, and the results were checked against IGoR. A later analysis scored TCR-TCR, TCR-HLA and TCR-CMV co-occurrence with hypergeometric tests, applying a repertoire-size bias correction to TCR pairs. A later analysis estimated false discovery rates by permuting HLA or CMV assignments 20 times. In a later analysis, co-occurring TCRs were grouped using DBSCAN, and TCRdist sequence similarity was added for clustering within HLA-allele-positive subsets. Repertoires with fewer than 30,000 or more than 120,000 public chains were left out of co-occurrence clustering, as were four to six repertoires with anomalous nucleotide sharing. Held by TCRdb, this immuneACCESS table contains in-frame sequences only and omits some clones. Under half of the omission traces to an unresolved V gene where checked; the cause of the rest is unknown. That table furnishes V, J and clone size, whereas the DNA furnished D and trimming. The sample table gives about 110,000 clones. Clones ranked in the top ten supply 3% to 4.5% of the sample.

In total, 500 to 700 healthy bone marrow donors made up the cohort. All cohort members were sampled while nominally healthy, although unrecorded immune exposures were likely present. The donor tested CMV seronegative and was one of the 352 seronegative cohort members. A peripheral blood sample was collected from each donor, and TCR beta sequencing was performed on peripheral blood mononuclear cells. Genomic DNA was extracted from the blood cell samples with the Qiagen DNeasy Blood Extraction Kit. According to the germline V gene, CDR1 reads SGDLS and CDR2 reads YYNGEE. The CDR3, from cysteine to phenylalanine, totals 15 residues. Only the CDR3 DNA is retained, 45 bases long and in frame from the first base. The germline V end is reduced by 4 bases and the J end by 7 bases; junction bases left unmatched: 9.

The sequencing input was PBMCs. The TCR comes from a man aged 25-45 years in good health and CMV-seronegative. The chain links TRBV9 with TRBJ1-4, and 8 bases in between align with TRBD1. The CDR3: CASSPRQGLSEKLFF. The bases read TGTGCCAGCAGCCCGCGACAGGGGTTGTCTGAAAAACTGTTTTTT.